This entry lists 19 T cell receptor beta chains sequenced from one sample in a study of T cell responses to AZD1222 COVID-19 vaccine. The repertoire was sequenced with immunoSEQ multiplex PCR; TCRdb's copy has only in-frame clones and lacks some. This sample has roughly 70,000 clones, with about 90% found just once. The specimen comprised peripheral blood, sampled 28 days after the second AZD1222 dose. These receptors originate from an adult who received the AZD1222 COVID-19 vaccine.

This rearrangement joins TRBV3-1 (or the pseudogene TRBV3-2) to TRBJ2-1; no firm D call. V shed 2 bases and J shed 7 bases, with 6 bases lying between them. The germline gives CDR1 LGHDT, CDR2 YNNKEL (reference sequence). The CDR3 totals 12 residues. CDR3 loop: CASSQSVNEQFF. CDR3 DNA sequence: TGTGCCAGCAGCCAATCGGTGAATGAGCAGTTCTTC.

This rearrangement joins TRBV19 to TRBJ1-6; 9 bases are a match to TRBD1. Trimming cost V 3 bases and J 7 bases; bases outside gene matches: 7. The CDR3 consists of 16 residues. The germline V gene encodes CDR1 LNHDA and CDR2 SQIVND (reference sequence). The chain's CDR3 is CASSMVTGTGNSPLHF. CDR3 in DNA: TGTGCCAGTAGTATGGTTACCGGGACAGGGAATTCACCCCTCCACTTT.

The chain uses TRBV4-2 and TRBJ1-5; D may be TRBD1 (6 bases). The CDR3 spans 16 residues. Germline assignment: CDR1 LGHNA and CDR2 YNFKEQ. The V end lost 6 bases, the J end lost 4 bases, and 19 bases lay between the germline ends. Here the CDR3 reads CASSSAADSWNQPQHF. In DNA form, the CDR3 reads TGTGCCAGCAGTAGTGCCGCGGACAGTTGGAATCAGCCCCAGCATTTT.

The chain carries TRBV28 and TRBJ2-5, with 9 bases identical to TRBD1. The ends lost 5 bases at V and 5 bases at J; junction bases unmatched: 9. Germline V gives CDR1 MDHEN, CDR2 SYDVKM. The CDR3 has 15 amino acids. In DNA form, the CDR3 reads TGTGCCAGCAGTGCCTGGGGACAGGGAGGGGAGACCCAGTACTTC. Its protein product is CASSAWGQGGETQYF.

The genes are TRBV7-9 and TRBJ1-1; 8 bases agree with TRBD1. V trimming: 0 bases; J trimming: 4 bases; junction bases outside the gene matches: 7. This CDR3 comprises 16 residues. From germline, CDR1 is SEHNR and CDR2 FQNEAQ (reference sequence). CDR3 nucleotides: TGTGCCAGCAGCTTAGCCCTACAGGGGGGGGCCACTGAAGCTTTCTTT. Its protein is CASSLALQGGATEAFF.

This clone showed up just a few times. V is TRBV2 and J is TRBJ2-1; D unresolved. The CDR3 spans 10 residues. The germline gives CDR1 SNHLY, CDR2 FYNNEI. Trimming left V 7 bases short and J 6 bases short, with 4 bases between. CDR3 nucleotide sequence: TGTGCCAGCAAGGTCAATGAGCAGTTCTTC. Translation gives CASKVNEQFF.

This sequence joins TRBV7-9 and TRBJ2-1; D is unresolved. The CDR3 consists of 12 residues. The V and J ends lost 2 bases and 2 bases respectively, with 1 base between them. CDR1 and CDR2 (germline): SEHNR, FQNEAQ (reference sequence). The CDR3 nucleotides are TGTGCCAGCAGCTTACCCTACAATGAGCAGTTCTTC. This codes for CASSLPYNEQFF.

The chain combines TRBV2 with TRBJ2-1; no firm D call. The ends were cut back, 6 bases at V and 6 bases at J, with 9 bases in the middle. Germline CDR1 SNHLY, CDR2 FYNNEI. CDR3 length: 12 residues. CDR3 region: CASRRSRNEQFF. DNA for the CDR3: TGTGCCAGCAGGCGCTCCCGCAATGAGCAGTTCTTC.

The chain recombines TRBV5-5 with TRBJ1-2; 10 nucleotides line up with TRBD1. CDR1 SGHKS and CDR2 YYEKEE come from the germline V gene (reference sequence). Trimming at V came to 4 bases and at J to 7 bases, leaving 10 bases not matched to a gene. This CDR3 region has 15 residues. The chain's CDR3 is CASSTRRTGGIGYTF. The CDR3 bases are TGTGCCAGCAGCACCCGCCGGACAGGGGGAATTGGCTACACCTTC. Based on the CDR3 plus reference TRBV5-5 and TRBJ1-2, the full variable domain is DAGVTQSPTHLIKTRGQQVTLRCSPISGHKSVSWYQQVLGQGPQFIFQYYEKEERGRGNFPDRFSARQFPNYSSELNVNALLLGDSALYLCASSTRRTGGIGYTFGSGTRLTVV.

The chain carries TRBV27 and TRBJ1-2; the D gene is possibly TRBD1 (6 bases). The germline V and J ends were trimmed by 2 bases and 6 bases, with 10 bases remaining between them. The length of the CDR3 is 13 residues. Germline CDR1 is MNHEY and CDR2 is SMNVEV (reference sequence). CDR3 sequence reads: CASSLQGQHGYTF. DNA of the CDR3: TGTGCCAGCAGTTTACAGGGGCAGCATGGCTACACCTTC.

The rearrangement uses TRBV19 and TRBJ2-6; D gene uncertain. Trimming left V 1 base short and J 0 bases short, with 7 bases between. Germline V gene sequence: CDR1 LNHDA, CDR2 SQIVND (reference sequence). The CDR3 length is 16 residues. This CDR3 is CASSIGGSSGANVLTF. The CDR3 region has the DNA TGTGCCAGTAGTATAGGAGGAAGCTCTGGGGCCAACGTCCTGACTTTC.

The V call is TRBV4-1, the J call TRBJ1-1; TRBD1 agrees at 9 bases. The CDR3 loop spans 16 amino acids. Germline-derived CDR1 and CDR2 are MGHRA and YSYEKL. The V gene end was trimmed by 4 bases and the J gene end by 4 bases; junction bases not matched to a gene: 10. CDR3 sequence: CASSPGGQGDSTEAFF. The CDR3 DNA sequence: TGCGCCAGCAGCCCCGGGGGACAGGGCGACAGCACTGAAGCTTTCTTT.

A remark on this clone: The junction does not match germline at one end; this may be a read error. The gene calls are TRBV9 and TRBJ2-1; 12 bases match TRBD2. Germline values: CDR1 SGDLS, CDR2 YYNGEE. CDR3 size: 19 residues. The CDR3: CASSVDWLAGGTSDNEQFF. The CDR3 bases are TGTGCCAGCAGCGTAGATTGGCTAGCGGGAGGGACCTCCGACAATGAGCAGTTCTTC.

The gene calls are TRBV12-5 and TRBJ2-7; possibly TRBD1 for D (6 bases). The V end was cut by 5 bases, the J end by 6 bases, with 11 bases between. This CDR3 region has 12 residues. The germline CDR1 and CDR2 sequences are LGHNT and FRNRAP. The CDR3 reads CASGQGPGEQYF. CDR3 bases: TGTGCTAGTGGTCAGGGGCCGGGCGAGCAGTACTTC.

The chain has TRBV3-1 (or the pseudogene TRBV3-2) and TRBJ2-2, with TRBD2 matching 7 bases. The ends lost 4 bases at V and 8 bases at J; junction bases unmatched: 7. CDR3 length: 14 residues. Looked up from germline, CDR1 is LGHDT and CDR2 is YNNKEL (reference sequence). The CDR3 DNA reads TGTGCCAGCAGCCGTGGGAGGGGACGGGGGGAGCTGTTTTTT. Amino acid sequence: CASSRGRGRGELFF.

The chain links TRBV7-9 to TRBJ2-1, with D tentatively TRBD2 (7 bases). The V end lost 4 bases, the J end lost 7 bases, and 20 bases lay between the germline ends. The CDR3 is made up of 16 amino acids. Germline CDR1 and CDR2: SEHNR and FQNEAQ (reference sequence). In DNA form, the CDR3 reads TGTGCCAGCAGCTGGGAGGGGGGGTCCCCGGGGAATGAGCAGTTCTTC. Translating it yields CASSWEGGSPGNEQFF.

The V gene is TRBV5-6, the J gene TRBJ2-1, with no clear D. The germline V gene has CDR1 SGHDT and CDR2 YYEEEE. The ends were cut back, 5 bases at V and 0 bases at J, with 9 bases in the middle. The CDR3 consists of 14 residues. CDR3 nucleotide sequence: TGTGCCAGCAGTCCGTCTCTCTCCTACAATGAGCAGTTCTTC. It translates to CASSPSLSYNEQFF.

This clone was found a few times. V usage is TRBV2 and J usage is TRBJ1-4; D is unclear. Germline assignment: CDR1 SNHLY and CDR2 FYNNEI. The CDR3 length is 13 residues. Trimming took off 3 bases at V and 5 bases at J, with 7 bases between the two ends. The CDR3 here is CASSDFPNEKLFF. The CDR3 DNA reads TGTGCCAGCAGTGACTTCCCCAATGAAAAACTGTTTTTT.

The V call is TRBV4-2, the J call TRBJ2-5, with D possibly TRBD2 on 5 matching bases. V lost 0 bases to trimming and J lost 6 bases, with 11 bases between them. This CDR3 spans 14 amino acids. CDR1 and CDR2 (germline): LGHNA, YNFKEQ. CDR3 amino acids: CASSQEGLMQTQYF. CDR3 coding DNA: TGTGCCAGCAGCCAAGAAGGACTTATGCAGACCCAGTACTTC.